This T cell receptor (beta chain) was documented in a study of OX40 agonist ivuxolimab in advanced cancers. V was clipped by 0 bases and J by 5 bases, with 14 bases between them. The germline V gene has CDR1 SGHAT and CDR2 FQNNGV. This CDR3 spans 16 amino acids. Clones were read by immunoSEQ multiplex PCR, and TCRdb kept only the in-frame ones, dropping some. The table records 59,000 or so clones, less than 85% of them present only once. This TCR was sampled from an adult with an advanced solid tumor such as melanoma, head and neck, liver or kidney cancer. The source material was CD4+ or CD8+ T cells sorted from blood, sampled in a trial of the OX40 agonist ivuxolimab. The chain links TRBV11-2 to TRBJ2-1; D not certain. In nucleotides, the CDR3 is TGTGCCAGCAGCTTAGATAAGGGCCTCAGCGACAATGAGCAGTTCTTC. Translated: CASSLDKGLSDNEQFF.